This T cell receptor (beta chain) was sequenced in a study of cytomegalovirus exposure and HLA in healthy donors. Use of 60 Vbeta and 13 Jbeta primers characterized the PCR. TCRdb's copy holds only in-frame clones and misses some; the assay was immunoSEQ multiplex PCR. The specimen's table records 40,000 to 60,000 clones. Concerning this clone itself: Its antigen is unidentified.

The V end lost 0 bases, the J end lost 7 bases, and 12 bases lay between the germline ends. CDR1 GTSNPN and CDR2 SVGIG come from the germline V gene (reference sequence). This CDR3 comprises 14 residues. Study-wide results and caveats: Upon later analysis, TCR association rates were observed to vary by HLA locus, being highest for DRB1 and lowest for HLA-C. Looking again later, the authors saw that most CMV-associated TCR beta chains seemed HLA-restricted. In vitro confirmation showed a few CMV-associated chains to be CMV antigen specific. Certain sequence variants were highly shared and formed a cluster, and this cluster was likely a sequencing artifact.

This chain connects TRBV30 to TRBJ1-4; possibly TRBD1 for D (5 bases). This receptor was taken from a man aged 40-49 years in good health and CMV-seropositive. Material: PBMCs. This CDR3 is CAWSVQGEGEKLFF. The CDR3 nucleotides read TGTGCCTGGAGTGTACAAGGGGAGGGTGAAAAACTGTTTTTT.